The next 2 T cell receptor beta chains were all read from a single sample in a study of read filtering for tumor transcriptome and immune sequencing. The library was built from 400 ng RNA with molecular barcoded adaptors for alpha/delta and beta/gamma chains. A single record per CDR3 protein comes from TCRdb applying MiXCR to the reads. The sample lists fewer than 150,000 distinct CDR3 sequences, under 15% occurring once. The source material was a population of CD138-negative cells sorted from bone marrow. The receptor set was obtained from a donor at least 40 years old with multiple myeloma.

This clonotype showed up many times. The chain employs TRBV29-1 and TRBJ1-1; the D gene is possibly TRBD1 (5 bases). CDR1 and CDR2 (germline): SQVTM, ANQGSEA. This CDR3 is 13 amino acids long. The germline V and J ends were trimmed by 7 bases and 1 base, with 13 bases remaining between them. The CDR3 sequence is CSATTVRNTEAFF. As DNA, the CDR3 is TGCAGCGCCACGACAGTCCGGAACACTGAAGCTTTCTTT.

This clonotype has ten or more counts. Written as DNA, the CDR3 is TGTGCCAGCAGCGCACTGTGGGGGGACAGGGGAGCTGGCTACACCTTC. This gives the protein CASSALWGDRGAGYTF. The chain combines TRBV11-2 with TRBJ1-2; 10 bases fit TRBD1. This CDR3 contains 16 residues. The V gene end was trimmed by 5 bases and the J gene end by 7 bases; junction bases not matched to a gene: 13. From germline, CDR1 is SGHAT and CDR2 FQNNGV.